These T cell receptor beta chains were read from a single sample in a study of T cell changes during pregnancy in multiple sclerosis. This table comes from immunoSEQ multiplex PCR, and its TCRdb copy is limited to in-frame clones, with some not included. The sample has 88,000 or so clones; around 92% are singletons. The input for sequencing was peripheral blood, taken before pregnancy. These receptors were taken from a female donor with multiple sclerosis, enrolled in a pregnancy study. CDR3s include the opening cysteine and the closing phenylalanine or tryptophan. The D gene is left open where the match is weak. Part of the rows lack a size; the others show once, few, many or a class for expanded clones.

TRBJ1-1 TRBV2 - - TGTGCCAGCAGTGCGGGGGAGAACACTGAAGCTTTCTTT CASSAGENTEAFF
TRBJ1-2 TRBV28 - - TGTGCCAGCAGTTTAGGGGCACGAGTGGTGACCTATGGCTACACCTTC CASSLGARVVTYGYTF
TRBJ1-1 TRBV19 - - TGTGCCAGTAGTCAGGGGATGTACACTGAAGCTTTCTTT CASSQGMYTEAFF
TRBJ1-2 TRBV5-4 - - TGTGCCAGCAGCTTGGAGCTTTTCAACTATGGCTACACCTTC CASSLELFNYGYTF
TRBJ2-1 TRBV5-1 TRBD2 few TGCGCCAGTAGGACTAGCGGCAGTGTTTCCTACAATGAGCAGTTCTTC CASRTSGSVSYNEQFF
TRBJ2-1 TRBV7-2 - - TGTGCCAGCAGCCAAGTCAGGGCAGCCTACAATGAGCAGTTCTTC CASSQVRAAYNEQFF
TRBJ2-2 TRBV2 - - TGTGCCAGCACCCCACAACCACATTACACCGGGGAGCTGTTTTTT CASTPQPHYTGELFF
TRBJ2-7 TRBV27 TRBD2 once TGTGCCAGCAGTCCACTAGCGGGACACTACGAGCAGTACTTC CASSPLAGHYEQYF
TRBJ1-1 TRBV6-5 - - TGTGCCAGCAGCCCGGGGAATGAAGCTTTCTTT CASSPGNEAFF
TRBJ1-5 TRBV5-6 - - TGTGCCAGCAGCTTGCGGTCGGCAGGCTGGGAGCCCCAGCATTTT CASSLRSAGWEPQHF
TRBJ2-5 TRBV28 TRBD1 - TGTGCCAGCAGTTTGGGGACAGGGGGCCGGGAGACCCAGTACTTC CASSLGTGGRETQYF
TRBJ2-7 TRBV27 TRBD2 once TGTGCCAGCAGTTTGGGCGGGGGGGGAGGCTACGAGCAGTACTTC CASSLGGGGGYEQYF
TRBJ2-7 TRBV5-1 TRBD2 - TGCGCCAGCAGCTTGGGACTAGCGGGAGTCTACGAGCAGTACTTC CASSLGLAGVYEQYF
TRBJ2-7 TRBV4-3 - - TGCGCCAGCAGCCAAGATTTCCGGTCCTACGAGCAGTACTTC CASSQDFRSYEQYF
TRBJ2-2 TRBV6-1 TRBD2 - TGTGCCAGCAATCTAGCGGGAGTTCCCGGGGAGCTGTTTTTT CASNLAGVPGELFF
TRBJ2-5 TRBV13 - - TGTGCCAGCAGCTCGGCGGGGACTCTCTCACAAGAGACCCAGTACTTC CASSSAGTLSQETQYF
TRBJ2-7 TRBV19 - - TGTGCCAGTAGTATAGCCAACGGAGCCTACGAGCAGTACTTC CASSIANGAYEQYF
TRBJ2-3 TRBV2 TRBD1 - TGTGCCAGCAGGAGGGACAGACTCACAGATACGCAGTATTTT CASRRDRLTDTQYF
TRBJ2-7 TRBV5-4 - - TGTGCCAGCAGCTTGGTCCCCCGCTACGAGCAGTACTTC CASSLVPRYEQYF
TRBJ2-1 TRBV29-1 TRBD2 once TGCAGCGTTGACCCCCTAGCGGGAGGTATGAATGAGCAGTTCTTC CSVDPLAGGMNEQFF
TRBJ2-4 TRBV6-1 - - TGTGCCAGCAGCGCCAGGGCCAAAAACATTCAGTACTTC CASSARAKNIQYF
TRBJ1-2 TRBV27 TRBD1 - TGTGCCAGCAGTTCGTCCGGGACAGGGACCGCCGGATATGGCTACACCTTC CASSSSGTGTAGYGYTF
TRBJ2-3 TRBV28 - - TGTGCCAGCAGTTTAGGGGGGTCGACAGGGTGGTTCTCAGATACGCAGTATTTT CASSLGGSTGWFSDTQYF
TRBJ2-5 TRBV4-1 - - TGCGCCAGCAGCCAAAGGGGCAGGCAAGAGACCCAGTACTTC CASSQRGRQETQYF
TRBJ2-3 TRBV9 TRBD1 - TGTGCCAGCAGCGCCCGGGACAGGGCGAGTGCGGATACGCAGTATTTT CASSARDRASADTQYF
TRBJ2-1 TRBV7-2 TRBD2 - TGTGCCAGCAGCCCCCAGCCCATTGGGGGGGAACAGTTCTTC CASSPQPIGGEQFF
TRBJ2-1 TRBV28 TRBD2 - TGTGCCAGCAGTGTCCTAGCGGGCCCTTACAATGAGCAGTTCTTC CASSVLAGPYNEQFF
TRBJ2-3 TRBV5-6 TRBD2 - TGTGCCAGCAGCCCGGGACTAGCTCCAGGCTACACAGATACGCAGTATTTT CASSPGLAPGYTDTQYF
TRBJ1-3 TRBV4-2 TRBD1 - TGTGCCAGCAGCCAAGACCCGGTTACAGGGGGCAGCATCCTTGGAAACACCATATATTTT CASSQDPVTGGSILGNTIYF
TRBJ1-3 TRBV28 TRBD1 - TGTGCCAGCAGCCCGGGACAGGGCTTTGGAAACACCATATATTTT CASSPGQGFGNTIYF
TRBJ1-4 TRBV2 TRBD1 - TGTGCCAGCAGTGACCCGGGACAGGGGGCTTATGAAAAACTGTTTTTT CASSDPGQGAYEKLFF
TRBJ2-7 TRBV2 - - TGTGCCAGCAGTGAAGCACGGGGAAAACCTTACGAGCAGTACTTC CASSEARGKPYEQYF
TRBJ2-1 TRBV6-1 - - TGTGCCAGCAAGCAGGGCGACCCTTACAATGAGCAGTTCTTC CASKQGDPYNEQFF
TRBJ1-2 TRBV5-1 TRBD1 - TGCGCCAGCAGCTTGATAGGACAGGGAGAGGGCTATGGCTACACCTTC CASSLIGQGEGYGYTF
TRBJ2-2 TRBV12-5 - - TGTGCTAGTGGCCGCGACAGCAACACCGGGGAGCTGTTTTTT CASGRDSNTGELFF
TRBJ2-7 TRBV7-9 TRBD1 few TGTGCCAGCAGCCCTCTTAGGACAGGGTCCCTCCGCGAGCAGTACTTC CASSPLRTGSLREQYF